The 11 T cell receptor beta chains below were found in one sample sequenced in a study of human CD4 T cells and Enterobacteriaceae (dated by TCRdb to between 2020 and 2021). On a FACSAria III, memory CD4+ T cells were FACS-sorted to over 98% purity, defined as all CD4+ cells except CD45RA+CCR7+CD95- naive cells. Libraries were made using the immunoSEQ multiplex PCR assay. TCRdb's version of the immuneACCESS table is confined to in-frame rearrangements and falls short of the full clone set. An unresolved V gene accounts for under half of the shortfall where checked; the remainder is of unknown origin. The sample table lists some 30,000 clones, approximately 84% of them with a count of one. The ten most abundant clones make up around 1.8% of the sample. Specimen: memory CD4+ T cells from blood. The label giving this sample's cell subset or site can be read as: total memory CD4 T cells sorted directly ex vivo, unstimulated. The origin of the receptors is a human donor in good health.

This clone has only one observation. As DNA, the CDR3 is TGTGCCAGCAGTAACGAACAAGAGAGGCACACTGAAGCTTTCTTT. Protein: CASSNEQERHTEAFF. The V and J genes are TRBV21-1 and TRBJ1-1. TRBV21-1 is described as a pseudogene. The CDR3 totals 15 residues.

The chain recombines TRBV29-1 with TRBJ2-1; possibly TRBD1 for D (6 bases). CDR3 size: 14 residues. V was clipped by 6 bases and J by 0 bases, with 12 bases between them. Germline V gives CDR1 SQVTM, CDR2 ANQGSEA. This chain's CDR3 is CSVGRDNSYNEQFF. The CDR3 DNA follows: TGCAGCGTCGGCCGGGACAACTCCTACAATGAGCAGTTCTTC.

This clone has more than one count but fewer than ten. V usage is TRBV6-5 and J usage is TRBJ2-1; D possibly corresponds to TRBD1 (6 bases). CDR1 MNHEY and CDR2 SVGAGI come from the germline V gene. The CDR3 consists of 11 residues. The CDR3: CSTVGAREQFF. The CDR3 nucleotides are TGTTCTACCGTGGGGGCGCGTGAGCAGTTCTTC.

The chain joins TRBV5-5 to TRBJ2-7; 9 positions match TRBD1. Trimming removed 4 bases from V and 3 bases from J; junction bases left unmatched: 11. The CDR3 length is 16 residues. In germline, CDR1 is SGHKS, CDR2 YYEKEE (reference sequence). The chain's CDR3 is CASSLVSGTGFYEQYF. The CDR3 DNA is TGTGCCAGCAGCCTCGTCTCCGGGACAGGGTTCTACGAGCAGTACTTC.

V is TRBV29-1 and J is TRBJ2-5; 10 bases fit TRBD1. The CDR3 consists of 13 residues. Germline V gene sequence: CDR1 SQVTM, CDR2 ANQGSEA. V lost 8 bases and J lost 5; bases outside the gene matches: 8. As DNA, the CDR3 is TGCAGCTGCGGACAGGGGGTGATGGAGACCCAGTACTTC. Residues: CSCGQGVMETQYF.

This chain connects TRBV27 to TRBJ2-4; perhaps D is TRBD1 or TRBD2 (6 bases each). The germline gives CDR1 MNHEY, CDR2 SMNVEV (reference sequence). This CDR3 has 22 residues. V dropped 5 bases and J dropped 0 bases, with 32 bases sitting between them. The CDR3 loop reads CASSPGLSAPGERILAKNIQYF. CDR3 bases: TGTGCCAGCAGTCCGGGACTCTCAGCCCCAGGGGAACGGATTCTAGCCAAAAACATTCAGTACTTC.

The V and J genes are TRBV18 and TRBJ2-2; 9 bases line up with TRBD1. This CDR3 comprises 19 residues. In germline, CDR1 is KGHSH, CDR2 LQKENI. V trimming: 6 bases; J trimming: 1 base; junction bases outside the gene matches: 15. CDR3 sequence reads: CASSPTPIRTGVNTGELFF. The CDR3 DNA follows: TGTGCCAGCTCCCCCACACCTATACGGACAGGGGTGAACACCGGGGAGCTGTTTTTT.

The chain couples TRBV5-4 to TRBJ2-5; TRBD1 aligns across 8 bases. CDR1 and CDR2 from the germline V gene are SGHNT and YYREEE (reference sequence). J was trimmed by 1 base and V by 1 base; bases with no gene match: 3. CDR3 length: 15 amino acids. CDR3 region: CASSLPGGGQETQYF. DNA of the CDR3: TGTGCCAGCAGCTTGCCAGGGGGCGGCCAAGAGACCCAGTACTTC.

The chain combines TRBV28 with TRBJ2-2, with a tentative D call TRBD2 (6 bases). Germline V gives CDR1 MDHEN, CDR2 SYDVKM. The CDR3 covers 15 residues. V shed 2 bases and J shed 3 bases, with 10 bases lying between them. The DNA of the CDR3 is TGTGCCAGCAGTTTAACGGGAGCATACACCGGGGAGCTGTTTTTT. Protein: CASSLTGAYTGELFF.

The genes are TRBV18 and TRBJ1-1; 7 nucleotides agree with TRBD1. This CDR3 is built from 14 residues. Germline V gene lookup returns CDR1 KGHSH and CDR2 LQKENI. The ends lost 1 base at V and 4 bases at J; junction bases unmatched: 3. The CDR3 is CASSPQGAVTEAFF. Written as DNA, the CDR3 is TGTGCCAGCTCACCACAGGGGGCGGTCACTGAAGCTTTCTTT.

The rearrangement joins TRBV30 to TRBJ2-7, with D possibly matching TRBD1 (6 bases). CDR1 GTSNPN and CDR2 SVGIG come from the germline V gene (reference sequence). The CDR3 covers 16 residues. The V end was cut by 0 bases, the J end by 3 bases, with 18 bases between. The CDR3, as DNA: TGTGCCTGGAGTGTACGTTCCCGGGACAAGAGCTACGAGCAGTACTTC. As protein: CAWSVRSRDKSYEQYF.